This paragraph reports one TCR beta chain. The target antigen is unknown. The Oncomine TCR Beta short-read assay sequenced DNA from cultured CD4+ T cells. TCRdb reanalysed the PCR reads using MiXCR and keeps one entry per CDR3 protein. Counted here are tens of thousands of distinct CDR3 sequences, roughly 64% occurring once; the ten biggest clones make up about 7.8%. The ends lost 0 bases at V and 5 bases at J; junction bases unmatched: 12. Germline assignment: CDR1 DFQATT and CDR2 SNEGSKA (reference sequence). This CDR3 contains 16 residues. The data originate from a study of vaccination and CD4 T cells after COVID-19. Treatment described: roughly 11-day PBMC culture with coronavirus spike peptide pools or control peptides (ViraFEST assay).

The sample consisted of CD4+ T cells from blood, cultured in vitro. V usage is TRBV20-1 and J usage is TRBJ2-7; 8 nucleotides line up with TRBD2. This receptor was obtained from a human donor who had recovered from COVID-19. The CDR3 nucleotides read TGCAGTGCTAGAGACTACTTAATGGGCGGGAGGAACGAGCAGTACTTC. Its protein product is CSARDYLMGGRNEQYF.